The 27 T cell receptor beta chains presented below share a single source sample, sequenced in a study of response to subunit inactivated influenza vaccine. From the RT-PCR reads, TCRdb called clonotypes with MiXCR, one entry per CDR3 protein. The table lists about 530,000 distinct CDR3 sequences, 10% to 15% of them singletons, with roughly 13% in the top ten. The sequenced sample was PBMCs from blood, obtained roughly 46 days after vaccination. The receptors stem from a man in his fifties who received an inactivated influenza vaccine.

The chain uses TRBV18 and TRBJ1-4; unclear D gene. CDR1 is KGHSH and CDR2 is LQKENI in the germline V gene. V was pared by 3 bases and J by 7 bases, with 15 bases between. CDR3 length equals 15 residues. The CDR3 sequence is CASSPFGPRGEKLFF. The CDR3 region has the DNA TGTGCCAGCTCACCCTTCGGGCCGCGGGGTGAAAAACTGTTTTTT.

V and J are TRBV6-1 and TRBJ1-1; 7 bases match TRBD1. CDR3 length: 16 amino acids. Germline assignment: CDR1 MNHNS and CDR2 SASEGT. V shed 6 bases, J shed 5 bases, and the junction held 15 bases outside the gene matches. CDR3 region: CASRERGEGARTEAFF. CDR3 nucleotides: TGTGCCAGCAGAGAACGGGGGGAGGGGGCTCGTACTGAAGCTTTCTTT.

V and J are TRBV18 and TRBJ2-3, with a weak D call TRBD2 (5 bases). This CDR3 has 14 amino acids. V lost 3 bases and J 1 base, leaving 8 bases between the germline ends. Germline V gene data show CDR1 as KGHSH and CDR2 as LQKENI. For the CDR3, the DNA is TGTGCCAGCTCACCGGAGGATGGCACAGATACGCAGTATTTT. It translates to CASSPEDGTDTQYF.

This clonotype was seen repeatedly, ten times or more. V and J are TRBV29-1 and TRBJ2-2; D unclear. CDR3 length equals 13 residues. The germline V and J ends were trimmed by 3 bases and 0 bases, with 5 bases remaining between them. CDR1 is SQVTM and CDR2 is ANQGSEA in the germline V gene. For the CDR3, the DNA is TGCAGCGTTGACAGGACGAACACCGGGGAGCTGTTTTTT. Protein product: CSVDRTNTGELFF.

The V gene is TRBV6-5, the J gene TRBJ2-5; tentatively, D is TRBD2 (6 bases). CDR3 size: 15 residues. Looked up from germline, CDR1 is MNHEY and CDR2 is SVGAGI. The germline V and J ends were trimmed by 4 bases and 5 bases, with 17 bases remaining between them. The CDR3 nucleotides are TGTGCCAGCAGTTGGGGACTCAAAATGTGGGAGACCCAGTACTTC. Translated: CASSWGLKMWETQYF.

The V gene is TRBV4-3, the J gene TRBJ2-2; 8 nucleotides agree with TRBD2. V lost 2 bases, J lost 0 bases, and 11 bases stayed unmatched. This CDR3 has 19 residues. Per germline, CDR1 LGHNA and CDR2 YSLEER. The CDR3 DNA is TGCGCCAGCAGCCAAACTGGCTTATATAGCGGGACGAACACCGGGGAGCTGTTTTTT. Translated, it gives CASSQTGLYSGTNTGELFF.

V usage is TRBV5-1 and J usage is TRBJ2-5; D not resolved. This CDR3 has 13 amino acids. The V gene's germline CDR1 is SGHRS and CDR2 YFSETQ. The germline V and J ends were trimmed by 1 base and 5 bases, with 9 bases remaining between them. CDR3 sequence: CASSLLEMETQYF. Here the CDR3 DNA reads TGCGCCAGCAGCTTGCTGGAAATGGAGACCCAGTACTTC.

The chain combines TRBV6-1 with TRBJ2-7, with TRBD2 matching over 11 bases. CDR1 MNHNS and CDR2 SASEGT come from the germline V gene. The CDR3 loop spans 14 amino acids. With V trimmed by 6 bases and J by 6 bases, 7 bases remained unmatched. The CDR3 DNA reads as TGTGCCAGCAGACGCGCCGGGACTAGCGGCGAGCAGTACTTC. Translated: CASRRAGTSGEQYF.

The rearrangement uses TRBV10-3 and TRBJ2-7; 7 bases match TRBD2. Trimming at V came to 0 bases and at J to 2 bases, leaving 1 base not matched to a gene. CDR3 length: 14 residues. Germline loops: CDR1 ENHRY, CDR2 SYGVKD. The DNA for the CDR3 is TGTGCCATCAGTGAGTCTGGACTAGCCTACGAGCAGTACTTC. It codes for CAISESGLAYEQYF.

This clonotype was observed a few times. The chain combines TRBV20-1 with TRBJ2-2; D may be TRBD1 (6 bases). The CDR3 is made up of 14 amino acids. With 0 bases removed from V and 5 bases from J, the gap between germline ends came to 10 bases. Germline assignment: CDR1 DFQATT and CDR2 SNEGSKA (reference sequence). DNA of the CDR3: TGCAGTGCTAGAGAAACAGGGATAACCGGGGAGCTGTTTTTT. This translates into CSARETGITGELFF.

This clonotype was counted a few times. This chain connects TRBV7-2 to TRBJ2-7; D is undetermined. V lost 3 bases to trimming and J lost 4 bases, with 7 bases between them. The germline V gene encodes CDR1 SGHTA and CDR2 FQGNSA. CDR3 length equals 12 residues. CDR3 residues: CASSFTRYEQYF. The CDR3 coding sequence is TGTGCCAGCAGCTTTACGCGGTACGAGCAGTACTTC. Complete variable domain (other parts from reference TRBV7-2 and TRBJ2-7): GAGVSQSPSNKVTEKGKDVELRCDPISGHTALYWYRQSLGQGLEFLIYFQGNSAPDKSGLPSDRFSAERTGGSVSTLTIQRTQQEDSAVYLCASSFTRYEQYFGPGTRLTVT.

There are a few counts of this clonotype. The V gene is TRBV10-3, the J gene TRBJ1-1; D is ambiguous. Germline V gene sequence: CDR1 ENHRY, CDR2 SYGVKD. V was cut by 4 bases and J by 6 bases, with 9 bases left in between. The CDR3 totals 12 residues. The CDR3 loop is CAISAGFPEAFF. CDR3 DNA sequence: TGTGCCATCAGTGCGGGGTTTCCTGAAGCTTTCTTT.

J is TRBJ2-7 and V is TRBV7-2; 8 bases match TRBD1. This CDR3 contains 17 residues. Germline trimming cut 2 bases from V and 3 bases from J; bases unmatched to any gene: 12. The germline CDR1 and CDR2 sequences are SGHTA and FQGNSA. The CDR3 here is CASSLYGQGIPNYEQYF. The CDR3 DNA sequence: TGTGCCAGCAGCTTATATGGACAGGGTATACCGAACTACGAGCAGTACTTC.

This clonotype was counted only a few times. The V gene is TRBV20-1, the J gene TRBJ2-5, with D perhaps being TRBD1 or TRBD2 (6 bases each). The CDR3 has 14 amino acids. The germline V and J ends were trimmed by 0 bases and 5 bases, with 13 bases remaining between them. The V gene's germline CDR1 is DFQATT and CDR2 SNEGSKA (reference sequence). The CDR3 reads CSARDSEGGETQYF. The CDR3 DNA follows: TGCAGTGCTAGAGATTCGGAGGGGGGCGAGACCCAGTACTTC.

V usage is TRBV7-8 and J usage is TRBJ1-5; D is perhaps TRBD1 (5 bases). CDR3 length equals 12 residues. CDR1 is SGHVS, CDR2 FQNEAQ, per germline. Trimming shortened V by 1 base and J by 9 bases, and 7 bases separated the two germline ends. The CDR3 is CASSLEQAPQHF. The DNA for the CDR3 is TGTGCCAGCAGCTTAGAACAGGCGCCCCAGCATTTT. Complete variable domain (other parts from reference TRBV7-8 and TRBJ1-5): GAGVSQSPRYKVAKRGQDVALRCDPISGHVSLFWYQQALGQGPEFLTYFQNEAQLDKSGLPSDRFFAERPEGSVSTLKIQRTQQEDSAVYLCASSLEQAPQHFGDGTRLSIL.

The chain uses TRBV12-3 or TRBV12-4 and TRBJ2-7, with 9 bases matching TRBD2. V was clipped by 4 bases and J by 5 bases; unmatched bases: 6. This CDR3 contains 14 residues. CDR3 region: CASSSGTSQNEQYF. Here the CDR3 DNA reads TGTGCCAGCAGTTCGGGGACTAGCCAGAACGAGCAGTACTTC.

V and J are TRBV12-3 or TRBV12-4 and TRBJ2-2, with unresolved D. Trimming took off 6 bases at V and 7 bases at J, with 6 bases between the two ends. This CDR3 spans 11 amino acids. CDR3 sequence (DNA): TGTGCCAGCAGGACGTACGGGGAGCTGTTTTTT. Protein: CASRTYGELFF.

The sample holds a few counts of this clonotype. The genes are TRBV5-1 and TRBJ2-3; maybe TRBD2 (7 bases). Germline assignment: CDR1 SGHRS and CDR2 YFSETQ. The CDR3 runs to 15 residues. V lost 3 bases and J 4 bases, leaving 15 bases between the germline ends. The CDR3 DNA reads TGCGCCAGCAGCTCTAGCGGAGGGGGGGCAGATACGCAGTATTTT. This gives the protein CASSSSGGGADTQYF. The full variable domain, in which reference TRBV5-1 and TRBJ2-3 provide the parts outside the CDR3, is KAGVTQTPRYLIKTRGQQVTLSCSPISGHRSVSWYQQTPGQGLQFLFEYFSETQRNKGNFPGRFSGRQFSNSRSEMNVSTLELGDSALYLCASSSSGGGADTQYFGPGTRLTVL.

This clonotype was picked up many times. This sequence joins TRBV20-1 and TRBJ2-1; 9 bases match TRBD1. The CDR3 loop spans 12 amino acids. The germline gives CDR1 DFQATT, CDR2 SNEGSKA (reference sequence). V lost 7 bases to trimming and J lost 9 bases; unmatched junction nucleotides: 7. CDR3 residues: CSVGQGSREQFF. In nucleotides, the CDR3 is TGCAGTGTCGGACAGGGGAGTCGTGAGCAGTTCTTC.

This clonotype was seen repeatedly, ten times or more. The V call is TRBV7-9, the J call TRBJ2-1; D is unclear. CDR3 length: 13 amino acids. Germline V gene data show CDR1 as SEHNR and CDR2 as FQNEAQ (reference sequence). Trimming pared 4 bases from V and 3 bases from J, leaving 7 bases between. The CDR3 sequence is CASSSGNYNEQFF. DNA of the CDR3: TGTGCCAGCAGCTCCGGAAACTACAATGAGCAGTTCTTC.

This clonotype was observed a handful of times. The chain uses TRBV14 and TRBJ2-3; D ambiguous. Trimming took off 2 bases at V and 1 base at J, with 7 bases between the two ends. CDR1 is SGHDN, CDR2 FVKESK, per germline. This CDR3 region has 14 residues. The CDR3 reads CASSQLLRTDTQYF. The CDR3 nucleotides read TGTGCCAGCAGCCAATTGCTACGCACAGATACGCAGTATTTT.

This clonotype has just a few counts. The genes are TRBV24-1 and TRBJ2-2, with unresolved D. Germline V CDR1 and CDR2: KGHDR, SFDVKD. V was shortened by 6 bases and J by 7 bases, with 8 bases between the two germline ends. The CDR3 loop spans 12 amino acids. The CDR3 loop reads CATSPEVGELFF. For the CDR3, the DNA is TGTGCCACCAGTCCGGAAGTCGGGGAGCTGTTTTTT.

Written as DNA, the CDR3 is TGCAGCGTTATTTTGAGGGGCTATGAGCAGTTCTTC. Encoded protein: CSVILRGYEQFF. This chain links TRBV29-1 with TRBJ2-1; D tentatively reads TRBD1 or TRBD2 (5 bases each). The CDR3 spans 12 residues. Trimming cost V 5 bases and J 8 bases, with 13 bases left between them. The germline CDR1 and CDR2 sequences are SQVTM and ANQGSEA.

The chain uses TRBV10-3 and TRBJ2-3; tentative D call: TRBD2 (5 bases). The CDR3 loop spans 12 amino acids. V lost 8 bases and J lost 1, with 7 bases in between. CDR1 and CDR2 (germline): ENHRY, SYGVKD. In DNA, the CDR3 is TGTGCCATCCGGGATGGCACAGATACGCAGTATTTT. It yields the protein CAIRDGTDTQYF.

This clonotype was found a few times. The chain couples TRBV6-2 or TRBV6-3 to TRBJ2-2; D may correspond to TRBD1 or TRBD2 (5 bases each). V shed 6 bases and J shed 8 bases, with 13 bases lying between them. The CDR3 runs 13 residues. The germline V gene encodes CDR1 MNHEY and CDR2 SVGEGT. For the CDR3, the DNA is TGTGCCAGCAGCTGGGGCCGGAGGGGGGAGCTGTTTTTT. Translation gives CASSWGRRGELFF.

This clonotype was found many times. The rearrangement links TRBV5-1 to TRBJ2-3; no reliable D call. Germline CDR1 SGHRS, CDR2 YFSETQ. This CDR3 comprises 14 residues. Between the trimmed V and J ends, which lost 2 bases and 2 bases, there was a span of 9 bases. This CDR3 reads CASSLGAFTDTQYF. The CDR3, as DNA: TGCGCCAGCAGCTTAGGAGCATTCACAGATACGCAGTATTTT.

This clonotype was counted at least ten times. CDR3 sequence: CASPKGGAETQYF. In nucleotides, the CDR3 is TGTGCCAGCCCCAAGGGGGGGGCGGAGACCCAGTACTTC. The chain joins TRBV6-1 to TRBJ2-5; a possible D gene is TRBD2 (7 bases). The V and J ends lost 8 bases and 5 bases respectively, with 15 bases between them. The germline V gene encodes CDR1 MNHNS and CDR2 SASEGT. The CDR3 is made up of 13 amino acids.